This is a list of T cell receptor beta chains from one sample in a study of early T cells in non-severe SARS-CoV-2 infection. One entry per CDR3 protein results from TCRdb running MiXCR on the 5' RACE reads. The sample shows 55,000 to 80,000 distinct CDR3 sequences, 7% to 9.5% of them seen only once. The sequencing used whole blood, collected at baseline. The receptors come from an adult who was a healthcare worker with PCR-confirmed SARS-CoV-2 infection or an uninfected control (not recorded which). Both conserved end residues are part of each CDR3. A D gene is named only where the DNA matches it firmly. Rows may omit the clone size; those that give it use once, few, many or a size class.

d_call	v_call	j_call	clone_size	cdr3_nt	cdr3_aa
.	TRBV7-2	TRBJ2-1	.	TGTGCCAGCAGCTCAACCGGGAACTCCTACAATGAGCAGTTCTTC	CASSSTGNSYNEQFF
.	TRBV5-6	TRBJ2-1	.	TGTGCCAGCACCTCGGACCCGGACTCCTACAATGAGCAGTTCTTC	CASTSDPDSYNEQFF
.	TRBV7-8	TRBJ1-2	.	TGTGCCAGCAGAAGGGGCAGGGAGGGCTATGGCTACACCTTC	CASRRGREGYGYTF
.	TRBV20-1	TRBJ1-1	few	TGCAGTGCTAGAGATCGACGCGGGAACACTGAAGCTTTCTTT	CSARDRRGNTEAFF
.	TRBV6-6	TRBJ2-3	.	TGTGCCAGCACCTCCGGCCCGGTTACAGATACGCAGTATTTT	CASTSGPVTDTQYF
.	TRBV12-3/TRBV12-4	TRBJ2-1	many	TGTGCCAGCAGCTGGGGACCATCTGGCCCCTACAATGAGCAGTTCTTC	CASSWGPSGPYNEQFF
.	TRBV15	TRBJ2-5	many	TGTGCCACCAGCAGTCGATCATCCCAAGAGACCCAGTACTTC	CATSSRSSQETQYF
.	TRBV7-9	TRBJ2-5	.	TGTGCCAGCAGCTACGGGGTGGGAGCCTTCCAAGAGACCCAGTACTTC	CASSYGVGAFQETQYF
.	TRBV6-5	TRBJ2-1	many	TGTGCCAGCTACACGGGGGCTGAGCAGTTCTTC	CASYTGAEQFF
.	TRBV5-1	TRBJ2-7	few	TGCGCCAGCACCCGGGACACAGCCTACGAGCAGTACTTC	CASTRDTAYEQYF
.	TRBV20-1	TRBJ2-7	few	TGCAGTGCCCCTGGGGGTAGGGGCACCTACGAGCAGTACTTC	CSAPGGRGTYEQYF
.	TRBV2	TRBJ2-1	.	TGTGCCAGCAGTGAACGGCTAATAGGGTACAATGAGCAGTTCTTC	CASSERLIGYNEQFF
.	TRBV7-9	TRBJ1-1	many	TGTGCCAGCTCCCGCGGTACCACTGAAGCTTTCTTT	CASSRGTTEAFF
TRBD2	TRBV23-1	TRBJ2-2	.	TGCGCCTCAAGCGGGAGGTGCAACACCGGGGAGCTGTTTTTT	CASSGRCNTGELFF
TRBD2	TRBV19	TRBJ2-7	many	TGTGCCAGTAGTATTGTAGCGGGATCCGAGCAGTACTTC	CASSIVAGSEQYF
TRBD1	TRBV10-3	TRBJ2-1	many	TGTGCCATACGGAAACAGGGGGGACCCTACAATGAGCAGTTCTTC	CAIRKQGGPYNEQFF
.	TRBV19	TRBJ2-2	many	TGTGCCAGTAGTCTAGAAAAACTCAGCGGAGCGAACACCGGGGAGCTGTTTTTT	CASSLEKLSGANTGELFF
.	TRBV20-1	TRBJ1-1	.	TGCAGTGCTACGCGGGGTGGGGACACTGAAGCTTTCTTT	CSATRGGDTEAFF